This entry describes one T cell receptor beta chain. What it binds is not known. The PCR contained 60 Vbeta and 13 Jbeta primers. Here immunoSEQ multiplex PCR was the method, and the copy in TCRdb shows in-frame clones only, minus some. The repertoire consists of 150,000 to 200,000 clones, with approximately 80% occurring once and the leading ten covering around 1.9%. The data originate from a study of cytomegalovirus exposure and HLA in healthy donors. Study-wide results and limits: Most observed TCR sequences were rare, whereas some public TCRs were detected in many donors. In a later analysis, HLA-C alleles had the fewest associated TCRs, DRB1 alleles the most.

CDR3 length: 16 amino acids. Trimming took 4 bases from V and 3 from J; bases not matched to a gene: 10. Germline loops: CDR1 SGHRS, CDR2 YFSETQ. The receptor was isolated from a woman aged 18-29 years in good health and CMV-seropositive. The material sequenced was PBMCs. This chain connects TRBV5-1 to TRBJ2-3; 8 nucleotides align to TRBD1. The CDR3 region is CASSISQGAGTDTQYF. In nucleotides, the CDR3 is TGCGCCAGCAGCATCTCTCAGGGGGCAGGGACAGATACGCAGTATTTT.